This TCR beta chain was obtained from a study of Graves' ophthalmopathy and Graves' hyperthyroidism. This clonotype was recorded many times. RNA served as the template for amplifying TCR beta CDR3 regions. Amplification began with first-round RT-PCR using HTBI primers, then second-round multiplex PCR was performed. TCRdb called the multiplex PCR reads again in MiXCR, with one record for every CDR3 protein. Among about 380,000 distinct CDR3 sequences, roughly 15% were seen once, and the ten largest hold approximately 7%. Aged 18 to 65, hyperthyroidism patients had new diagnoses of under 2 months' duration. In this cohort, patients with other autoimmune diseases, uncontrolled infections, pregnancy or lactation were excluded. 10 ml of fresh blood yielded the PBMCs by density gradient. The clonotype was recovered from a woman aged 18 to 35 with stable Graves' hyperthyroidism. Sequencing was carried out using peripheral blood.

The CDR3: CASSYGTGSSYTF. CDR3 nucleotides: TGTGCCAGCAGTTACGGGACAGGGAGTAGTTACACCTTC. The J gene is TRBJ1-2, the V gene TRBV6-5; 9 bases are shared with TRBD1. From germline, CDR1 is MNHEY and CDR2 SVGAGI. Germline trimming cut 2 bases from V and 11 bases from J; bases unmatched to any gene: 6. The CDR3 is 13 residues long.